The entry below gives a single T cell receptor beta chain sequence along with its context. What antigen it recognizes has not been identified. The sample holds no much larger clone one base away, and base qualities are not on file. Each collaborating institution followed its own protocols to collect whole blood in K2EDTA tubes. Collaborator samples were shipped for TCRbeta analysis as frozen whole blood, isolated PBMCs, or DNA extracted from either sample type. This entry belongs to a study of blood T cell repertoires in COVID-19 (dated by TCRdb to 2018 to 2021). Concerning the study at large: Samples from collaborators originated in the United States, Italy and Spain and spanned both the acute and convalescent phases of COVID-19. The material from the prospective study consisted of cDNA or gDNA derived from T cells, B-cell-depleted T cells, or PBMCs. Deeply sampled blood TCRbeta repertoires from subjects exposed to, actively infected with, or recovered from COVID-19 were included in the dataset. The repertoires were released in a freely available public database meant as a resource for research on the immune response to SARS-CoV-2. Samples were obtained from the ongoing ImmuneRACE study (first 160 participants) and from about 1,300 subjects provided by 6 global collaborators. Sample metadata almost always included a de-identified subject ID, COVID-19 status, age in years and sex. Where HLA class I and class II types were available, the types were taken from metadata supplied by the sample provider, not from assay-based typing.

Paper-wide results and their limitations: How much clinical and demographic metadata was included differed by source and by participant, and the metadata was provided uncurated.

TCRbeta CDR3 regions were amplified from genomic DNA using the immunoSEQ Assay, a bias-controlled multiplex PCR. As for how the authors treated the data: Within the assay, amplification of reference gene primers was used to estimate how many nucleated cells each sample contained. To quantify the absolute abundance of each unique TCRbeta CDR3 rearrangement, sequence reads were collapsed and filtered. Productive Simpson clonality was computed per sample as the square root of Simpson's diversity index over productive rearrangements. TCRdb carries this immuneACCESS record with in-frame sequences only. Its versions omit some clonotypes, under half of them owing to an unresolved V gene in the studies checked, with the rest unexplained. For V, J and clone size, that table is used; D and trimming come from the DNA. Recorded for this sample are about 32,000 clones; over 90% of them occurred a single time. The ten largest account for about 0.9% of the sample.

Material: peripheral blood. The clonotype comes from a male donor with active COVID-19.

The CDR3: CASSLGTSKETQYF. DNA sequence: TGTGCCAGCAGCCTAGGGACTAGTAAAGAGACCCAGTACTTC. The rearrangement joined TRBV11-3 to TRBJ2-5, and 8 junctional nucleotides match TRBD2. V is cut back by 5 bases and J by 3 bases, with 5 bases in the junction unmatched. The cysteine opens and the phenylalanine closes a CDR3 of 14 amino acids. The DNA shown is the 42-base CDR3, in frame from base 1. The germline V gene supplies CDR1 SGHNT and CDR2 YENEEA.